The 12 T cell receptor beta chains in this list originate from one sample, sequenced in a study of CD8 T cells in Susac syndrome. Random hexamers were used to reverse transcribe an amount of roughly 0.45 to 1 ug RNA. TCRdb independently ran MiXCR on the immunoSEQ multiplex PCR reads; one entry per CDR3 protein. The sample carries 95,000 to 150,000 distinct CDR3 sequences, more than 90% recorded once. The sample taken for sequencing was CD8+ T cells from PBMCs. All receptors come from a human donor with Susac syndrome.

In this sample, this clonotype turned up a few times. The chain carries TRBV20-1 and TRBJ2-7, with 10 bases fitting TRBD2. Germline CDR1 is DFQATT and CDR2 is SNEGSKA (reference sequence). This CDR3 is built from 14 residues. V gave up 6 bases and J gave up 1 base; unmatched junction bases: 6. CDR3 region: CSALGLATSYEQYF. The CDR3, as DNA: TGCAGTGCCTTGGGACTAGCGACTTCCTACGAGCAGTACTTC.

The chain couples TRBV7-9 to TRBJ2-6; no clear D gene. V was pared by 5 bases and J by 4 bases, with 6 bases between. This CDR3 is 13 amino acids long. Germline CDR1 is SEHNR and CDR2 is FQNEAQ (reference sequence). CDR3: CASSPPGANVLTF. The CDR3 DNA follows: TGTGCCAGCAGCCCCCCCGGGGCCAACGTCCTGACTTTC.

The CDR3 DNA is TGTGCCTGGACTCAGGGGTCTTCCTACGAGCAGTACTTC. Its translation: CAWTQGSSYEQYF. V and J are TRBV30 and TRBJ2-7; D perhaps matches TRBD1 (6 bases). CDR1 GTSNPN and CDR2 SVGIG come from the germline V gene (reference sequence). The CDR3 loop spans 13 amino acids. V was cut by 4 bases and J by 1 base, with 11 bases left in between.

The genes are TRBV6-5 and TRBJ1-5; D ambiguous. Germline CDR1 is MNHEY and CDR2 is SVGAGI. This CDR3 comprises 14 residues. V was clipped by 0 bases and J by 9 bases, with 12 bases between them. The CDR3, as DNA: TGTGCCAGCAGTTACTCGGAGGGCAGTTTGCCCCAGCATTTT. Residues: CASSYSEGSLPQHF.

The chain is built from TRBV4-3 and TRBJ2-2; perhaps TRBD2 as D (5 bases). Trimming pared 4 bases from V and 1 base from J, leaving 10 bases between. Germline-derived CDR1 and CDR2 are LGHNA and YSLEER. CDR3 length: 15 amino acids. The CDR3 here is CASSPGSENTGELFF. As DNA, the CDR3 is TGCGCCAGCAGCCCCGGTAGCGAGAACACCGGGGAGCTGTTTTTT.

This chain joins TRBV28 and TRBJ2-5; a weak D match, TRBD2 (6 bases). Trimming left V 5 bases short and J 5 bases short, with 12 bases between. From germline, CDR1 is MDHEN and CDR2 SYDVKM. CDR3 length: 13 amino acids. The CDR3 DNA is TGTGCCAGCAGTCCCCGAGGAGGGGAGACCCAGTACTTC. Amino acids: CASSPRGGETQYF.

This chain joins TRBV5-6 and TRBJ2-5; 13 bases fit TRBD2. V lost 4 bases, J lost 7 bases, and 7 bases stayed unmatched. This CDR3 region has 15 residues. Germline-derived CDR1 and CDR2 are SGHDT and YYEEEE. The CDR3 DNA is TGTGCCAGCAGCGCCGGACTAGCGGGAGAGCTGACCCAGTACTTC. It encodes CASSAGLAGELTQYF.

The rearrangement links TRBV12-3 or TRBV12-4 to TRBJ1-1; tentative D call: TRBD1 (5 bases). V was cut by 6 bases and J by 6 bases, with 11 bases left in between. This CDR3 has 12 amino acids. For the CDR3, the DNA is TGTGCCAGCAGAGGGGTTAGACCTGAAGCTTTCTTT. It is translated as CASRGVRPEAFF.

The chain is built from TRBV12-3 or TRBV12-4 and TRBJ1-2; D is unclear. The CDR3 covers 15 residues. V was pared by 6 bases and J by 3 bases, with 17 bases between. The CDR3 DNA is TGTGCCAGCAGCCCCTCCCCGGGTTCTCACTATGGCTACACCTTC. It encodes CASSPSPGSHYGYTF.

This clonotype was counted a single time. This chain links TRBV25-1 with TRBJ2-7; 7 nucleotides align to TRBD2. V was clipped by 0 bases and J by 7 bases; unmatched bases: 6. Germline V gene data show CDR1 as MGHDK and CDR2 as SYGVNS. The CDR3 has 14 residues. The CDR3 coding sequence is TGTGCCAGCAGTGAATATATGGCGGGGGATGAGCAGTACTTC. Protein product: CASSEYMAGDEQYF.

CDR3 sequence (DNA): TGTGCCAGCAGCAAAGTTTCGAGCCACGAGCAGTACTTC. Encoded protein: CASSKVSSHEQYF. The chain has TRBV21-1 and TRBJ2-7. TRBV21-1 is flagged as a pseudogene. This CDR3 has 13 residues.

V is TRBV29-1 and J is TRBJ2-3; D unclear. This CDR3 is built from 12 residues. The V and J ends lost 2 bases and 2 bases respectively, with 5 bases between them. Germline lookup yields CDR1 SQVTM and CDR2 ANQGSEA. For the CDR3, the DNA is TGCAGCGTTGAAATGTACACAGATACGCAGTATTTT. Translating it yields CSVEMYTDTQYF.